Listed below are T cell receptor beta chains from one sample, sequenced in a study of blood T cell repertoires in COVID-19. TCRdb's table, derived via immunoSEQ multiplex PCR, lists solely in-frame clones and lacks some. The table lists 410,000 or so clones, 75% to 90% of them singletons, with about 1.4% in the top ten. Sequencing input: peripheral blood. All receptors derive from a middle-aged woman with COVID-19, enrolled during active disease. Both conserved end residues are part of each CDR3. D genes are given only for firm matches. Size is stated for part of the rows, as once, few or many counts, or as a class when the clone is expanded.

v_gene,d_gene,abundance,j_gene,CDR3nt,CDR3aa
TRBV29-1,-,-,TRBJ1-5,TGCAGCGTTGGGGGAGGGAACGGCAATCAGCCCCAGCATTTT,CSVGGGNGNQPQHF
TRBV1,-,-,TRBJ2-1,TGCACCAGCAGCCAAGAATCTAATGAGCAGTTCTTC,CTSSQESNEQFF
TRBV7-9,-,-,TRBJ2-3,TGTGCCAGCAGCATTAGCACGACTAGCACAGATACGCAGTATTTT,CASSISTTSTDTQYF
TRBV3-1/TRBV3-2,-,-,TRBJ1-1,TGTGCCAGCAGCCAAACTTCAGCAGGGAACACTGAAGCTTTCTTT,CASSQTSAGNTEAFF
TRBV4-1,TRBD1,once,TRBJ1-2,TGCGCCAGCAGCCAAGATCCGACAGGGGATGGCTACACCTTC,CASSQDPTGDGYTF
TRBV5-1,-,-,TRBJ1-2,TGCGCCAGCAGCTCTCATGGGGAGCCGTATGGCTACACCTTC,CASSSHGEPYGYTF
TRBV10-3,TRBD1,-,TRBJ2-3,TGTGCCATCAGTGAAGACAGGGGGCGTACAGATACGCAGTATTTT,CAISEDRGRTDTQYF
TRBV27,-,-,TRBJ1-3,TGTGCCAGCAGTTTATATGCGGGGGACGGCTCTGGAAACACCATATATTTT,CASSLYAGDGSGNTIYF
TRBV7-2,-,-,TRBJ2-7,TGTGCCAGCAGCTTAGAAGGAAGTACGGGGGTGACTACCTACGAGCAGTACTTC,CASSLEGSTGVTTYEQYF
TRBV7-2,-,-,TRBJ2-2,TGTGCCAGCAGCTTCGACAGACGGAACACCGGGGAGCTGTTTTTT,CASSFDRRNTGELFF
TRBV2,-,-,TRBJ1-2,TGTGCCAGCAGTGGCGGGACGTCTGGCTACACCTTC,CASSGGTSGYTF
TRBV10-3,TRBD1,-,TRBJ1-4,TGTGCCATCAGAGGACAGGGAACTAATGAAAAACTGTTTTTT,CAIRGQGTNEKLFF
TRBV19,TRBD1,-,TRBJ1-4,TGTGCCAGTAGTAAGGGGGCGGGTGAAAAACTGTTTTTT,CASSKGAGEKLFF
TRBV3-1/TRBV3-2,-,-,TRBJ2-7,TGTGCCAGCAGCCCTCGGGAGAGGGTCCCCTACGAGCAGTACTTC,CASSPRERVPYEQYF
TRBV9,-,-,TRBJ1-4,TGTGCCAGCAGCGTACGTGGCAGAACTAATGAAAAACTGTTTTTT,CASSVRGRTNEKLFF
TRBV2,TRBD1,-,TRBJ1-1,TGTGCCAGCAGTGGGCCCGACAGGGCCACTGAAGCTTTCTTT,CASSGPDRATEAFF
TRBV4-1,TRBD1,-,TRBJ1-3,TGCGCCAGCAGCCTCACGTACGACTTTGGACAGGTCCATATCTCTGGAAACACCATATATTTT,CASSLTYDFGQVHISGNTIYF
TRBV3-1/TRBV3-2,TRBD2,-,TRBJ2-4,TGTGCCAGCAGCCAAGGACTAGCGGGGGGAGGAGCCAAAAACATTCAGTACTTC,CASSQGLAGGGAKNIQYF
TRBV5-1,TRBD2,-,TRBJ2-5,TGCGCCAGCAGCTTGGTAGTCGCGGGAGGCAGGGAGACCCAGTACTTC,CASSLVVAGGRETQYF
TRBV18,-,-,TRBJ1-5,TGTGCCAGCTCACCGCGACAGGCCCTAGGGTATCAGCCCCAGCATTTT,CASSPRQALGYQPQHF
TRBV9,TRBD2,-,TRBJ2-7,TGTGCCAGCAGCGTAGGTCTAGCGGGGATGGCCTCCTACGAGCAGTACTTC,CASSVGLAGMASYEQYF
TRBV28,-,-,TRBJ1-6,TGTGCCAGCAGTTTTGCCAGTTATAATTCACCCCTCCACTTT,CASSFASYNSPLHF
TRBV5-1,-,-,TRBJ2-3,TGCGCCAGCAGCGTGAACCGGTTAACAGATACGCAGTATTTT,CASSVNRLTDTQYF
TRBV10-3,-,many,TRBJ1-2,TGTGCCATCAGTGAGTCGGCGGGTTCCCTATTCGGCTACACCTTC,CAISESAGSLFGYTF
TRBV7-3,-,-,TRBJ1-1,TGTGCCAGCAGTCCACACCAGTCTCTGAACACTGAAGCTTTCTTT,CASSPHQSLNTEAFF
TRBV7-9,TRBD1,-,TRBJ2-7,TGTGCCAGCAGCCCCTGGACAGGGAACTACGAGCAGTACTTC,CASSPWTGNYEQYF
TRBV6-1,-,-,TRBJ2-7,TGTGCCAGCAGTGAAGAACTTTTCTACGAGCAGTACTTC,CASSEELFYEQYF
TRBV29-1,-,-,TRBJ1-4,TGCAGCGCTAAGACAGGCCCGAATGAAAAACTGTTTTTT,CSAKTGPNEKLFF
TRBV7-8,TRBD2,-,TRBJ2-5,TGTGCCAGCAGCTTAACTGCGGCTAGCGGGCAAGAGACCCAGTACTTC,CASSLTAASGQETQYF
TRBV20-1,-,-,TRBJ2-7,TGCAGTGCTAGGAGAAACGTTGAGCAGTACTTC,CSARRNVEQYF
TRBV11-1,-,-,TRBJ2-5,TGTGCCAGCAGCTTAATGGCAGGGTGGGAAGAAGAGACCCAGTACTTC,CASSLMAGWEEETQYF
TRBV7-8,TRBD2,-,TRBJ2-5,TGTGCCAGCAGCTTAGTGAGAGTTGGCGGGAGAGGGGCCCAAGAGACCCAGTACTTC,CASSLVRVGGRGAQETQYF
TRBV5-4,-,-,TRBJ1-1,TGTGCCAGCAGCTTGCCGCAGGTAAACACTGAAGCTTTCTTT,CASSLPQVNTEAFF
TRBV14,-,-,TRBJ1-3,TGTGCCAGCAGCCAAGTTCCGTGGTCTAGTGGAAACACCATATATTTT,CASSQVPWSSGNTIYF
TRBV18,TRBD1,-,TRBJ1-5,TGTGCCAGCTCGCTCGACAGGGGCGGCAATCAGCCCCAGCATTTT,CASSLDRGGNQPQHF
TRBV23-1,-,-,TRBJ1-4,TGCGCCAGCAGTCCCCCACCCGGGGTAACCTATGAAAAACTGTTTTTT,CASSPPPGVTYEKLFF
TRBV28,-,few,TRBJ2-7,TGTGCCAGCAGTTTCAATCGCGACATCACCGAGCAGTACTTC,CASSFNRDITEQYF
TRBV6-5,-,-,TRBJ2-5,TGTGCCAGCAGTCTACAGGGTCACGAGACCCAGTACTTC,CASSLQGHETQYF
TRBV5-6,-,-,TRBJ1-1,TGTGCCAGCAGCTTGGGGGCAGATAGATACACTGAAGCTTTCTTT,CASSLGADRYTEAFF
TRBV25-1,TRBD1,-,TRBJ2-7,TGTGCCAGCAGTCTTCCCGGGACAGGGGATGGCGAGCAGTACTTC,CASSLPGTGDGEQYF
TRBV12-5,-,-,TRBJ2-7,TGTGCTAGTGGTTTGGTACGAGTAGGGGAGGCCTACGAGCAGTACTTC,CASGLVRVGEAYEQYF
TRBV5-8,-,-,TRBJ1-1,TGTGCCAGCAGCTTGCCGGCAGGGGCCCCGCGGGGGACTGAAGCTTTCTTT,CASSLPAGAPRGTEAFF
TRBV10-3,-,-,TRBJ2-3,TGTGCCATCAGTGAGTCGACTCGCAGCGACTCCACGCAGTATTTT,CAISESTRSDSTQYF
TRBV2,-,-,TRBJ1-2,TGTGCCAGCAGTAAGGCAGGGCGAGCCTATGGCTACACCTTC,CASSKAGRAYGYTF
TRBV30,-,-,TRBJ1-5,TGTGCCTGGTCGTTCGGGGTCTATAGCAATCAGCCCCAGCATTTT,CAWSFGVYSNQPQHF
TRBV18,-,-,TRBJ2-1,TGTGCCAGCTCACCACCGATTGGCCAGTACAATGAGCAGTTCTTC,CASSPPIGQYNEQFF
TRBV2,TRBD2,-,TRBJ2-7,TGTGCCAGCAGTGGGACGAAGGCTAGCGGAAACTACGAGCAGTACTTC,CASSGTKASGNYEQYF
TRBV18,-,-,TRBJ1-1,TGTGCCAGCTCACCAAGGACAGCCCAAAACACTGAAGCTTTCTTT,CASSPRTAQNTEAFF
TRBV5-1,-,once,TRBJ1-1,TGCGCCAGCAGCTTGTTGTCAGGGGACACTGAAGCTTTCTTT,CASSLLSGDTEAFF
TRBV5-4,-,-,TRBJ2-1,TGTGCCAGCAGCTGGAGGGCGGGCAATGAGCAGTTCTTC,CASSWRAGNEQFF
TRBV7-2,TRBD1,-,TRBJ2-2,TGTGCCAGCAGCCTTTCCGGGACAGTCCCCGGGGAGCTGTTTTTT,CASSLSGTVPGELFF
TRBV7-2,-,-,TRBJ2-7,TGTGCCAGCAGCCCGAGGCGTAGTGGAGATGGTGTGGAGCAGTACTTC,CASSPRRSGDGVEQYF
TRBV6-5,-,-,TRBJ1-6,TGTGCCAGCCGCCACCGGAGCTCCTATAATTCACCCCTCCACTTT,CASRHRSSYNSPLHF
TRBV5-4,TRBD1,-,TRBJ1-4,TGTGCCAGCAGCCCCCAGACAGGGAATGAAAAACTGTTTTTT,CASSPQTGNEKLFF
TRBV28,TRBD1,once,TRBJ1-4,TGTGCCGGACAGACAGGGCCCGAAAAACTGTTTTTT,CAGQTGPEKLFF
TRBV5-6,-,-,TRBJ1-2,TGTGCCAGCAGCTCCCCCCCTCTACAGGGCCATGGCTACACCTTC,CASSSPPLQGHGYTF
TRBV4-3,TRBD1,-,TRBJ2-1,TGCGCCAGCAGCCACTTCTCGATCGGGAACAGGGACAGCGAGCAGTTCTTC,CASSHFSIGNRDSEQFF
TRBV14,-,-,TRBJ2-7,TGTGCCAGCAGCCAACGGGTCCCCTACGAGCAGTACTTC,CASSQRVPYEQYF
TRBV6-5,TRBD1,-,TRBJ1-2,TGTGCCAGCAGTTTCCGACAGGGCGCTTATGGCTACACCTTC,CASSFRQGAYGYTF
TRBV4-1,-,-,TRBJ1-6,TGCGCCAGCAGCCAAGGGATAGAAGGAGGCCTCTATAATTCACCCCTCCACTTT,CASSQGIEGGLYNSPLHF